This T cell receptor beta chain was retrieved from a study of cytomegalovirus exposure and HLA in healthy donors. On the study more broadly: Within an early data release were approximately 85 million unique TCRs drawn from HLA-typed donors.

60 Vbeta and 13 Jbeta primers were used in PCR. The method was immunoSEQ multiplex PCR; TCRdb's version includes in-frame clones alone and lacks a portion of them. The sample lists about 120,000 clones, about 80% occurring once. There are 13 residues in the CDR3. Germline-derived CDR1 and CDR2 are MNHEY and SMNVEV (reference sequence). After removal of 6 bases from V and 7 bases from J, the junction contained 7 bases not matched to a gene. The TCR sequence derives from a man aged 55-75 years in good health and CMV-seropositive. The rearrangement links TRBV27 to TRBJ1-2, with 8 nucleotides matching TRBD1. Source material: PBMCs. In DNA form, the CDR3 reads TGTGCCAGCAGGCCATCAGGGGGCCCTGGCTACACCTTC. This translates into CASRPSGGPGYTF.